Listed here are 32 T cell receptor beta chains from one sample, sequenced in a study of regulatory T cells in long-lasting Graves disease. TCR beta libraries were built with iRepertoire HTBI primers and Arm-PCR of CDR3 regions. TCRdb processed the multiplex PCR reads anew with MiXCR; each CDR3 protein has one entry. The table has about 620,000 distinct CDR3 sequences, around 15% seen once; the top ten hold under 20%. Time point here: newly diagnosed GD, antithyroid drugs for less than 3 months. The authors made the TCR library using RNA they extracted from PBMCs. These same data were also listed under a study on T cells in Graves' hyperthyroidism and ophthalmopathy.

The material was peripheral blood mononuclear cells (PBMCs), obtained at new diagnosis, from a patient treated with antithyroid drugs. These receptors were collected from a woman aged 25 to 39 with Graves disease.

This clonotype was recorded a few times. The chain joins TRBV9 to TRBJ1-2; D is perhaps TRBD1 (6 bases). CDR3 length: 14 residues. Germline CDR1 is SGDLS and CDR2 is YYNGEE. The germline V and J ends were trimmed by 0 bases and 8 bases, with 14 bases remaining between them. The DNA for the CDR3 is TGTGCCAGCAGCGTAGGGGGACAAACCGTGGGCTACACCTTC. Residues: CASSVGGQTVGYTF.

This rearrangement joins TRBV19 to TRBJ1-4, with no clear D. Per the germline V gene, CDR1 is LNHDA and CDR2 is SQIVND (reference sequence). V was shortened by 3 bases and J by 0 bases, with 8 bases between the two germline ends. This CDR3 comprises 15 residues. The CDR3: CASSIQYATNEKLFF. The CDR3 bases are TGTGCCAGTAGTATCCAATATGCAACTAATGAAAAACTGTTTTTT.

This clonotype was observed at least ten times. This chain uses TRBV27 with TRBJ1-2; 9 nucleotides agree with TRBD1. J gave up 8 bases and V 0 bases, and 13 bases lay outside the gene matches. The CDR3 has 17 residues. The germline gives CDR1 MNHEY, CDR2 SMNVEV (reference sequence). In DNA, the CDR3 is TGTGCCAGCAGTTTATCGACGGGACAGGGATCAATTGGAGGCTACACCTTC. It translates to CASSLSTGQGSIGGYTF.

The table lists this clonotype with a few counts. V gene TRBV19 combines with J gene TRBJ1-5; D gene uncertain. V lost 4 bases, J lost 5 bases, and 12 bases lay in between. The CDR3 sequence is 14 residues long. The germline CDR1 and CDR2 sequences are LNHDA and SQIVND (reference sequence). Here the CDR3 DNA reads TGTGCCAGTAGTAAACTGAGGGTAGATCAGCCCCAGCATTTT. Its translation is CASSKLRVDQPQHF.

This sequence joins TRBV7-3 and TRBJ2-2; D is uncertain. The CDR3 length is 14 residues. The ends were cut back, 2 bases at V and 3 bases at J, with 7 bases in the middle. Germline V gene sequence: CDR1 SGHTA, CDR2 FQGTGA. CDR3 protein: CASSLAVDTGELFF. In DNA form, the CDR3 reads TGTGCCAGCAGCTTAGCAGTTGACACCGGGGAGCTGTTTTTT.

This clonotype was counted between two and nine times. The gene calls are TRBV7-2 and TRBJ2-7, with TRBD1 as a possible D gene (6 bases). With 1 base removed from V and 9 bases from J, the gap between germline ends came to 13 bases. Germline CDR1 SGHTA, CDR2 FQGNSA. The CDR3 runs 13 residues. CDR3 in amino acids: CASSLGGTWGQYF. For the CDR3, the DNA is TGTGCCAGCAGCTTAGGGGGGACATGGGGGCAGTACTTC.

This clonotype showed up many times. The V and J genes are TRBV28 and TRBJ1-2; 7 nucleotides line up with TRBD1. V shed 7 bases, J shed 7 bases, and the junction held 9 bases outside the gene matches. Germline-derived CDR1 and CDR2 are MDHEN and SYDVKM. CDR3 length: 13 amino acids. The CDR3 nucleotides read TGTGCCAGCACCAAACAGGGGTTCACTGGCTACACCTTC. Translating gives CASTKQGFTGYTF.

This sequence joins TRBV6-2 or TRBV6-3 and TRBJ1-3; D gene unclear. V dropped 6 bases and J dropped 1 base, with 10 bases sitting between them. There are 14 residues in the CDR3. Germline V gene lookup returns CDR1 MNHEY and CDR2 SVGEGT. The CDR3 bases are TGTGCCAGCAGGCTGCGGTTTTCTGGAAACACCATATATTTT. Its translation is CASRLRFSGNTIYF.

This clonotype appeared a few times. A much larger clone lies a single base off, so this may be a read error. This chain joins TRBV27 and TRBJ1-1; the D is unclear. The CDR3 length is 13 residues. Germline lookup yields CDR1 MNHEY and CDR2 SMNVEV (reference sequence). Deletions cut 8 bases from V and 2 bases from J, with 12 bases between. The DNA of the CDR3 is TGTGCCAGCCGCCATGGACTCAACACTGAAGCTTTCTTT. Translation: CASRHGLNTEAFF.

The V and J genes are TRBV10-2 and TRBJ2-2; D not certain. Trimming stripped 6 bases from V and 5 bases from J, with 16 bases between. This CDR3 has 15 amino acids. The V gene's germline CDR1 is WSHSY and CDR2 SAAADI. CDR3 residues: CASRPLGWGTGELFF. DNA of the CDR3: TGCGCCAGCAGACCGCTTGGATGGGGAACCGGGGAGCTGTTTTTT.

This clonotype has at least ten counts. The genes are TRBV2 and TRBJ2-2, with TRBD2 identical over 9 bases. The CDR3 length is 15 residues. The germline CDR1 and CDR2 sequences are SNHLY and FYNNEI. The J segment lost 4 bases and the V segment lost 4 bases, leaving 4 bases of the junction unmatched. The CDR3 nucleotides read TGTGCCAGCAGTGTCGCGGGAGGGAGCACCGGGGAGCTGTTTTTT. Amino acids: CASSVAGGSTGELFF.

The chain has TRBV7-3 and TRBJ1-6; the match to TRBD1 covers 7 bases. Per the germline V gene, CDR1 is SGHTA and CDR2 is FQGTGA. J lost 0 bases, V lost 3 bases, and 2 bases had no gene match. CDR3 size: 16 residues. Here the CDR3 DNA reads TGTGCCAGCAGCTTGGGACAGAGCTCCTATAATTCACCCCTCCACTTT. It is translated as CASSLGQSSYNSPLHF.

In this sample, this clonotype turned up many times. CDR3 coding DNA: TGTGCCAGCAGTTTTGGGTTCGGCAATTCACCCCTCCACTTT. This codes for CASSFGFGNSPLHF. The chain has TRBV28 and TRBJ1-6; D unresolved. The CDR3 sequence is 14 residues long. Trimming shortened V by 3 bases and J by 7 bases, and 10 bases separated the two germline ends. CDR1 is MDHEN, CDR2 SYDVKM, per germline.

This clonotype was seen ten or more times. V and J are TRBV29-1 and TRBJ1-2, with a weak D call TRBD1 (5 bases). This CDR3 comprises 11 residues. The germline V gene encodes CDR1 SQVTM and CDR2 ANQGSEA. V was shortened by 3 bases and J by 7 bases, with 9 bases between the two germline ends. The CDR3 here is CSVELGVGYTF. CDR3 in DNA: TGCAGCGTTGAGTTAGGGGTTGGCTACACCTTC.

This clonotype was found many times. The V call is TRBV27, the J call TRBJ1-2; no reliable D call. The germline V and J ends were trimmed by 2 bases and 4 bases, with 17 bases remaining between them. Germline CDR1 reads MNHEY; CDR2 reads SMNVEV (reference sequence). The CDR3 is made up of 16 amino acids. For the CDR3, the DNA is TGTGCCAGCAGTTTACGCCCCGGGCCGGGAGGCTATGGCTACACCTTC. Protein sequence: CASSLRPGPGGYGYTF.

This clonotype was detected a few times. The chain joins TRBV5-1 to TRBJ2-7; 8 bases map to TRBD1. This CDR3 has 15 amino acids. Germline CDR1 reads SGHRS; CDR2 reads YFSETQ. After removal of 4 bases from V and 2 bases from J, the junction contained 8 bases not matched to a gene. The CDR3 protein is CASSPGTGQAYEQYF. CDR3 DNA: TGCGCCAGCAGCCCCGGTACGGGACAGGCCTACGAGCAGTACTTC. Full variable domain (remainder filled in from reference TRBV5-1 and TRBJ2-7): KAGVTQTPRYLIKTRGQQVTLSCSPISGHRSVSWYQQTPGQGLQFLFEYFSETQRNKGNFPGRFSGRQFSNSRSEMNVSTLELGDSALYLCASSPGTGQAYEQYFGPGTRLTVT.

This clonotype was found many times. The genes are TRBV5-6 and TRBJ2-3; the D is unclear. CDR1 is SGHDT and CDR2 is YYEEEE in the germline V gene. V lost 4 bases, J lost 1 base, and 10 bases lay in between. The CDR3 totals 14 residues. The CDR3 spells CASSGSDGTDTQYF. The CDR3 DNA sequence: TGTGCCAGCAGCGGCTCGGACGGCACAGATACGCAGTATTTT.

This chain uses TRBV18 with TRBJ2-7; D remains ambiguous. Germline V CDR1 and CDR2: KGHSH, LQKENI. Trimming shortened V by 5 bases and J by 2 bases, and 10 bases separated the two germline ends. This CDR3 spans 13 amino acids. This CDR3 reads CASSVISAYEQYF. In nucleotides, the CDR3 is TGTGCCAGCTCAGTTATAAGCGCCTACGAGCAGTACTTC. The full variable domain, with the rest looked up from reference TRBV18 and TRBJ2-7, is NAGVMQNPRHLVRRRGQEARLRCSPMKGHSHVYWYRQLPEEGLKFMVYLQKENIIDESGMPKERFSAEFPKEGPSILRIQQVVRGDSAAYFCASSVISAYEQYFGPGTRLTVT.

This CDR3 is CSARDKTSGYTDTQYF. CDR3 nucleotides: TGCAGTGCTAGAGATAAGACTAGCGGTTACACAGATACGCAGTATTTT. This chain uses TRBV20-1 with TRBJ2-3; 9 bases agree with TRBD2. V shed 0 bases and J 2 bases; nucleotides not matched to a gene: 6. CDR1 is DFQATT, CDR2 SNEGSKA, per germline (reference sequence). The CDR3 is made up of 16 amino acids.

Many counts were recorded for this clonotype. The chain combines TRBV28 with TRBJ2-7; the match to TRBD1 covers 8 bases. The CDR3 has 15 amino acids. From germline, CDR1 is MDHEN and CDR2 SYDVKM. After removal of 5 bases from V and 6 bases from J, the junction contained 12 bases not matched to a gene. The CDR3 spells CASSPPGQVFLEQYF. Here the CDR3 DNA reads TGTGCCAGCAGTCCCCCGGGACAGGTTTTTCTCGAGCAGTACTTC.

The gene calls are TRBV10-3 and TRBJ2-4; 7 positions match TRBD1. CDR3 length: 13 amino acids. Germline V lookup: CDR1 ENHRY, CDR2 SYGVKD. The CDR3 sequence: CAIGQEVENIQYF. CDR3 DNA sequence: TGTGCAATCGGACAGGAGGTCGAAAACATTCAGTACTTC.

As regards this clonotype: One end of the junction varies from germline; a read error may be responsible. J is TRBJ2-7 and V is TRBV18; maybe TRBD2 (5 bases). CDR1 and CDR2 (germline): KGHSH, LQKENI. This CDR3 comprises 13 residues. CDR3 loop: CASPPSSTLEQYF. The CDR3 DNA follows: TGTGCCAGCCCACCTTCTAGCACTCTCGAGCAGTACTTC.

This clonotype showed up many times. The chain is built from TRBV20-1 and TRBJ1-1; a possible D gene is TRBD1 (5 bases). The V and J ends lost 0 bases and 4 bases respectively, with 12 bases between them. Germline values: CDR1 DFQATT, CDR2 SNEGSKA (reference sequence). This CDR3 spans 14 amino acids. The CDR3 sequence is CSARDGAVTTEAFF. The CDR3 DNA follows: TGCAGTGCTAGAGATGGGGCAGTCACCACTGAAGCTTTCTTT.

At least ten counts were recorded for this clonotype. The chain has TRBV20-1 and TRBJ2-7, with D tentatively TRBD1 (7 bases). Germline assignment: CDR1 DFQATT and CDR2 SNEGSKA (reference sequence). The CDR3 loop spans 17 amino acids. V shed 0 bases and J shed 5 bases, with 23 bases lying between them. The CDR3 DNA reads TGCAGTGCTAGAGATCCGGCGGCGCCGACAGGGAGGCACGAGCAGTACTTC. Translation gives CSARDPAAPTGRHEQYF.

V usage is TRBV20-1 and J usage is TRBJ1-1; a weak D match, TRBD1 (6 bases). Germline CDR1 is DFQATT and CDR2 is SNEGSKA (reference sequence). The CDR3 covers 15 residues. V lost 1 base and J lost 4, with 16 bases in between. CDR3 coding DNA: TGCAGTGCTAGAGGTGGGGGGGGGGCCGTCACTGAAGCTTTCTTT. Translating gives CSARGGGGAVTEAFF.

In the case of this clonotype: A single base separates this from a much larger clone, so it may be a read error. The chain joins TRBV28 to TRBJ2-7; D is possibly TRBD1 (6 bases). Near its end, the DNA agrees better with TRBJ2-6, so the J call may be wrong. CDR1 is MDHEN, CDR2 SYDVKM, per germline. There are 16 residues in the CDR3. CDR3 coding DNA: TGTGCCAACAGTTCATCACAGGGTTCTGGGGCCAACGTCCTGACTTTC. Protein product: CANSSSQGSGANVLTF.

The gene calls are TRBV29-1 and TRBJ2-1; D remains unclear. CDR1 is SQVTM, CDR2 ANQGSEA, per germline. The germline V and J ends were trimmed by 6 bases and 4 bases, with 4 bases remaining between them. The CDR3 loop spans 10 amino acids. This CDR3 is CSVLYNEQFF. The DNA for the CDR3 is TGCAGCGTCCTATACAATGAGCAGTTCTTC.

This clonotype was observed at least ten times. The genes are TRBV20-1 and TRBJ2-1; TRBD2 agrees at 8 bases. CDR3 length equals 17 residues. Trimming took 2 bases from V and 0 from J; bases not matched to a gene: 9. The germline gives CDR1 DFQATT, CDR2 SNEGSKA (reference sequence). The chain's CDR3 is CSARKNSGVSSYNEQFF. The CDR3 region has the DNA TGCAGTGCTAGAAAAAATAGCGGGGTTAGCTCCTACAATGAGCAGTTCTTC.

This clonotype came up a few times. J is TRBJ2-5 and V is TRBV2, with 11 nucleotides matching TRBD1. The CDR3 is 13 amino acids. CDR1 and CDR2 from the germline V gene are SNHLY and FYNNEI. Losses at the gene ends were 10 bases for V and 5 bases for J; bases not matched to a gene: 6. CDR3 region: CATEGQGGETQYF. CDR3 DNA: TGTGCCACCGAGGGACAGGGGGGCGAGACCCAGTACTTC.

The J gene is TRBJ1-3, the V gene TRBV3-1; maybe TRBD1 (5 bases). From germline, CDR1 is LGHDT and CDR2 YNNKEL (reference sequence). The V gene lost 0 bases and the J gene lost 0 bases, with 9 bases spanning the gap. The CDR3 spans 16 residues. Written as DNA, the CDR3 is TGTGCCAGCAGCCAAGAATCGGGGGTCTCTGGAAACACCATATATTTT. It codes for CASSQESGVSGNTIYF. Full variable domain (rest looked up from reference TRBV3-1 and TRBJ1-3): DTAVSQTPKYLVTQMGNDKSIKCEQNLGHDTMYWYKQDSKKFLKIMFSYNNKELIINETVPNRFSPKSPDKAHLNLHINSLELGDSAVYFCASSQESGVSGNTIYFGEGSWLTVV.

As regards this clonotype: Sequence at one end of the junction differs from germline and may be a read error. V is TRBV4-1 and J is TRBJ2-5; 14 bases line up with TRBD2. The CDR3 has 17 residues. The germline V gene encodes CDR1 MGHRA and CDR2 YSYEKL. CDR3 loop: CASSLGLAGEGQETQYF. The CDR3 DNA follows: TGTGCCAGCAGCCTGGGACTAGCGGGAGAAGGGCAAGAGACCCAGTACTTC.

This clonotype was seen at least ten times. The chain recombines TRBV20-1 with TRBJ1-1, with 9 bases that match TRBD1. There are 13 residues in the CDR3. Trimming removed 6 bases from V and 6 bases from J; junction bases left unmatched: 8. CDR1 is DFQATT, CDR2 SNEGSKA, per germline (reference sequence). This CDR3 reads CSAPDRGAPEAFF. The CDR3, as DNA: TGCAGTGCCCCAGACAGGGGGGCTCCTGAAGCTTTCTTT.